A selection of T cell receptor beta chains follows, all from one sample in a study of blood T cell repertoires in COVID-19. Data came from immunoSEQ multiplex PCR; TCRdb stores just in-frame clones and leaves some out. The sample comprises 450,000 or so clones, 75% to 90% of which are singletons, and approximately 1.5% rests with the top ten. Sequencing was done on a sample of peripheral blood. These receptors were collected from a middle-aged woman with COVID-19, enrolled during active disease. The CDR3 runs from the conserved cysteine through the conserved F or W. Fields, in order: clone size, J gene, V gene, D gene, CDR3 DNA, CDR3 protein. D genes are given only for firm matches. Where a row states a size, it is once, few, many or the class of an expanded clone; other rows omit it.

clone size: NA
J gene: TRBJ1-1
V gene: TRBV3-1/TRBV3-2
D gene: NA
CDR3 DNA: TGTGCCAGCAGCCAAGACTTGGGCAGGATAACTGAAGCTTTCTTT
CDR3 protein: CASSQDLGRITEAFF

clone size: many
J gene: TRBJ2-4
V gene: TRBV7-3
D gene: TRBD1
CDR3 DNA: TGTGCCAGCAGCTTAGGGCCGACAGGGTCCAAAAACATTCAGTACTTC
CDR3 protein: CASSLGPTGSKNIQYF

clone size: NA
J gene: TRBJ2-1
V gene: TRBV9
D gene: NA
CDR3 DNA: TGTGCCAGCAGCGTAGTTAGCAATGAGCAGTTCTTC
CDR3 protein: CASSVVSNEQFF

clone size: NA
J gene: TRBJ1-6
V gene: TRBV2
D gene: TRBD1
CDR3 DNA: TGTGCCAGCAGTAATCAGGGACAGGGGGTTAATTCACCCCTCCACTTT
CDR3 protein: CASSNQGQGVNSPLHF

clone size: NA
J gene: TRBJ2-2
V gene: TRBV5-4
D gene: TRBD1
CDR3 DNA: TGTGCCAGCAGCTTGGGAGGACAGGTTAACACCGGGGAGCTGTTTTTT
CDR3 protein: CASSLGGQVNTGELFF

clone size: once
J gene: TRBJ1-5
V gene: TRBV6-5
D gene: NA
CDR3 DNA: TGTGCCAGCACCCTTGACATGAGCAATCAGCCCCAGCATTTT
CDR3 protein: CASTLDMSNQPQHF

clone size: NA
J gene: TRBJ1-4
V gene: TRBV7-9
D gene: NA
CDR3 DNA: TGTGCCAGCAGCTCCTGGGCGCAGACTAATGAAAAACTGTTTTTT
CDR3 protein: CASSSWAQTNEKLFF

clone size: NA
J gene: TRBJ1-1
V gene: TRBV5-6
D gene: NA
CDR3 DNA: TGTGCCAGCAGCTTTCCCGGCAGGGTGGCTGAAGCTTTCTTT
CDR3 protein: CASSFPGRVAEAFF

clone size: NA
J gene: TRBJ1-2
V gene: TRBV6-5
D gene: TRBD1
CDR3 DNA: TGTGCCAGCAGTTACCTACCGACAGGGATCGACTATGGCTACACCTTC
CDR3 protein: CASSYLPTGIDYGYTF

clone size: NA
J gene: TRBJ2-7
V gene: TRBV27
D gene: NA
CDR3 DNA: TGTGCCAGCAGTTTAGCCGGGGAGAAGCCCTACGAGCAGTACTTC
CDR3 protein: CASSLAGEKPYEQYF

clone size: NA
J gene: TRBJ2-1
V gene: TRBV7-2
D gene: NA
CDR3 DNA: TGTGCCAGCAGCTTAGATTGGGGGGATGAGCAGTTCTTC
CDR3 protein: CASSLDWGDEQFF

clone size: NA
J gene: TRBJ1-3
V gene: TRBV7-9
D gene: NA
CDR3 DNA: TGTGCCAGCAGTCGGGTCTCCTCTGGAAACACCATATATTTT
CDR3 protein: CASSRVSSGNTIYF

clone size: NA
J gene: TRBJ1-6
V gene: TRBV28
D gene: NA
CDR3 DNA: TGTGCCAGCAGTTTAGTGCAGGGAAATTCACCCCTCCACTTT
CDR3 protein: CASSLVQGNSPLHF

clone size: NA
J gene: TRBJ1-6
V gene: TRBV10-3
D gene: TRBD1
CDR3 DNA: TGTGCCATCAGTGAGTCTGACAGGGGGAGGAATTCACCCCTCCACTTT
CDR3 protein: CAISESDRGRNSPLHF

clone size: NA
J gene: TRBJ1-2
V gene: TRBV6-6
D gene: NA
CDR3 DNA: TGTGCCAGCAGTGCGGGCGCATCAAGTGGAGGCTACACCTTC
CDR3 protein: CASSAGASSGGYTF

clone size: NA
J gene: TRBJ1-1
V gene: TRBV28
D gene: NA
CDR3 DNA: TGTGCCAGCATACTACAGGACAGAGGAGAAGCTTTCTTT
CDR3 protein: CASILQDRGEAFF

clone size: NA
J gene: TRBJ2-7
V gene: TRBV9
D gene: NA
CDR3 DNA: TGTGCCAGCAGCCCTCACGGAGGGAGCGGCCCCGGCGAGCAGTACTTC
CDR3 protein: CASSPHGGSGPGEQYF